The source of this T cell receptor (beta chain) is a study of blood T cell repertoires in COVID-19. Study overall: Donors in the United States, Italy and Spain gave samples during acute or convalescent COVID-19.

This CDR3 has 14 residues. The ends lost 6 bases at V and 2 bases at J; junction bases unmatched: 10. CDR1 is GTSNPN and CDR2 is SVGIG in the germline V gene (reference sequence). Using immunoSEQ multiplex PCR, the repertoire was profiled, and TCRdb retains in-frame clones only, with some absent. The sample lists 160,000 or so clones; 80% were seen once. This clone was seen a single time. This TCR was sampled from a woman aged 55-75 years who had recovered from COVID-19. The chain carries TRBV30 and TRBJ2-7; 7 bases fit TRBD2. The sample comprised PBMCs or T cells enriched from blood (not recorded which). The chain's CDR3 is CACFGGSPTYEQYF. The DNA of the CDR3 is TGTGCCTGCTTCGGGGGGAGCCCTACCTACGAGCAGTACTTC.